The 18 T cell receptor beta chains below come from one sample, sequenced in a study of T-cell memory formation after mild COVID-19. TCRdb used MiXCR to reprocess the 5' RACE reads, holding one entry per CDR3 protein. The table has roughly 29,000 distinct CDR3 sequences, 12% seen once. Specimen: PBMCs or a T cell subset sorted from them (not recorded which). The source is an adult woman who had mild COVID-19 (a few samples of this study predate the infection). Cell type and time point are not known.

This clonotype has a handful of counts. CDR3 DNA: TGTGCCAGCAGCTCGCGGACTAGCGGGAGGGTGTACGAGCAGTACTTC. It codes for CASSSRTSGRVYEQYF. This chain uses TRBV7-2 with TRBJ2-7; TRBD2 aligns across 15 bases. The germline CDR1 and CDR2 sequences are SGHTA and FQGNSA. This CDR3 region has 16 residues. The V and J ends lost 4 bases and 4 bases, in that order; junction bases with no gene match: 5.

This clonotype was seen more than once but under ten times. This chain joins TRBV9 and TRBJ1-4; D may be TRBD1 (5 bases). This CDR3 spans 14 amino acids. Per germline, CDR1 SGDLS and CDR2 YYNGEE. Trimming stripped 1 base from V and 5 bases from J, with 9 bases between. The DNA for the CDR3 is TGTGCCAGCAGCGTACAGGGTGTAAATGAAAAACTGTTTTTT. Translated: CASSVQGVNEKLFF.

This clonotype was counted at least ten times. CDR3 in amino acids: CASSPQPPYPDTQYF. Written as DNA, the CDR3 is TGTGCCAGCAGCCCCCAGCCCCCGTACCCAGATACGCAGTATTTT. This rearrangement joins TRBV7-8 to TRBJ2-3; D unclear. Trimming shortened V by 5 bases and J by 4 bases, and 16 bases separated the two germline ends. Germline V gene lookup returns CDR1 SGHVS and CDR2 FQNEAQ. The CDR3 spans 15 residues.

This clonotype was recorded many times. The chain joins TRBV7-2 to TRBJ1-3; the D gene is possibly TRBD1 (5 bases). Per germline, CDR1 SGHTA and CDR2 FQGNSA. The V end lost 5 bases, the J end lost 4 bases, and 12 bases lay between the germline ends. This CDR3 is built from 14 residues. CDR3 sequence reads: CASSPAGYGNTIYF. CDR3 DNA: TGTGCCAGCAGCCCAGCAGGGTACGGAAACACCATATATTTT.

V is TRBV7-2 and J is TRBJ2-1; TRBD1 might be the D (6 bases). This CDR3 spans 14 amino acids. Germline lookup yields CDR1 SGHTA and CDR2 FQGNSA. V was pared by 6 bases and J by 4 bases, with 13 bases between. CDR3 sequence: CASSSDSRYNEQFF. CDR3 DNA sequence: TGTGCCAGCAGTTCGGACAGTAGATACAATGAGCAGTTCTTC.

This clonotype was found many times. The chain links TRBV15 to TRBJ1-5, with unresolved D. Germline values: CDR1 LNHNV, CDR2 YYDKDF (reference sequence). The CDR3 spans 18 residues. Trimming removed 1 base from V and 1 base from J, with 17 bases in between. CDR3 coding DNA: TGTGCCACCAGCAGAGCCTCGGCGGGAAGAGTAAGCAATCAGCCCCAGCATTTT. This sequence encodes CATSRASAGRVSNQPQHF.

This clonotype was seen many times. V and J are TRBV6-5 and TRBJ1-5; 8 nucleotides line up with TRBD1. CDR1 and CDR2 (germline): MNHEY, SVGAGI. V trimming: 4 bases; J trimming: 7 bases; junction bases outside the gene matches: 0. This CDR3 is 12 amino acids long. The CDR3 coding sequence is TGTGCCAGCAGTTCAGGGGGCCAGCCCCAGCATTTT. Protein: CASSSGGQPQHF.

The chain carries TRBV29-1 and TRBJ1-2; weak D call: TRBD1 (6 bases). Trimming shortened V by 7 bases and J by 7 bases, and 16 bases separated the two germline ends. The CDR3 extends over 12 amino acids. Germline-derived CDR1 and CDR2 are SQVTM and ANQGSEA. The CDR3 sequence is CSGLQGPSGYTF. The CDR3 DNA sequence: TGCAGCGGCCTACAGGGCCCTAGTGGCTACACCTTC.

This clonotype has at least ten counts. The chain uses TRBV7-8 and TRBJ1-6; D unclear. CDR3 length equals 17 residues. The germline V gene has CDR1 SGHVS and CDR2 FQNEAQ. Trimming stripped 1 base from V and 0 bases from J, with 10 bases between. The CDR3 loop reads CASSLEHLSSYNSPLHF. The CDR3 DNA is TGTGCCAGCAGCTTAGAACACTTAAGCTCCTATAATTCACCCCTCCACTTT.

This clonotype was seen repeatedly, ten times or more. This chain connects TRBV3-1 to TRBJ1-1; TRBD1 might be the D (5 bases). The CDR3 contains 15 residues. Germline lookup yields CDR1 LGHDT and CDR2 YNNKEL (reference sequence). V lost 1 base to trimming and J lost 3 bases, with 12 bases between them. CDR3 DNA: TGTGCCAGCAGCCAAGGTCCAGGGTGGGACACTGAAGCTTTCTTT. Translation: CASSQGPGWDTEAFF. Full variable domain (missing parts from reference TRBV3-1 and TRBJ1-1): DTAVSQTPKYLVTQMGNDKSIKCEQNLGHDTMYWYKQDSKKFLKIMFSYNNKELIINETVPNRFSPKSPDKAHLNLHINSLELGDSAVYFCASSQGPGWDTEAFFGQGTRLTVV.

The chain has TRBV7-2 and TRBJ2-5, with D unresolved. Germline CDR1 and CDR2: SGHTA and FQGNSA. This CDR3 spans 14 amino acids. V lost 2 bases, J lost 4 bases, and 11 bases lay in between. CDR3 coding DNA: TGTGCCAGCAGCTTATCCCGGGTCTCAGAGACCCAGTACTTC. This codes for CASSLSRVSETQYF.

This clonotype was seen ten or more times. The genes are TRBV7-8 and TRBJ2-1; 7 nucleotides line up with TRBD2. The CDR3 sequence is 16 residues long. V dropped 7 bases and J dropped 4; count of bases not matched to a gene: 13. The V gene's germline CDR1 is SGHVS and CDR2 FQNEAQ. DNA for the CDR3: TGTGCCAGCACCGGGCCCGGGACTAAGTTATACAATGAGCAGTTCTTC. The encoded protein is CASTGPGTKLYNEQFF.

In this sample, this clonotype turned up many times. The genes are TRBV5-1 and TRBJ1-1, with 9 positions matching TRBD1. The CDR3 has 14 residues. Germline V gene sequence: CDR1 SGHRS, CDR2 YFSETQ. Losses at the gene ends were 4 bases for V and 10 bases for J; bases not matched to a gene: 11. This CDR3 reads CASSASPGQGVAFF. The CDR3 region has the DNA TGCGCCAGCAGCGCCTCCCCGGGACAGGGTGTAGCTTTCTTT.

In this sample, this clonotype turned up many times. The chain employs TRBV15 and TRBJ1-3; a possible D gene is TRBD1 (5 bases). V was cut by 5 bases and J by 4 bases, with 18 bases left in between. Germline V gives CDR1 LNHNV, CDR2 YYDKDF (reference sequence). The CDR3 sequence is 16 residues long. The CDR3 DNA is TGTGCCACCAGCCGCTCGAATAAGGGGAGAGGAAACACCATATATTTT. Residues: CATSRSNKGRGNTIYF.

In this sample, this clonotype turned up many times. This chain connects TRBV20-1 to TRBJ2-3; D remains ambiguous. V dropped 3 bases and J dropped 3 bases, with 16 bases sitting between them. The CDR3 length is 15 residues. Per germline, CDR1 DFQATT and CDR2 SNEGSKA (reference sequence). CDR3 protein: CSASQEGFETDTQYF. The CDR3 DNA is TGCAGTGCTAGCCAAGAAGGGTTTGAGACAGATACGCAGTATTTT.

This chain connects TRBV12-3 or TRBV12-4 to TRBJ1-6, with TRBD1 identical over 9 bases. V lost 3 bases, J lost 7 bases, and 4 bases stayed unmatched. This CDR3 spans 15 amino acids. CDR3 DNA sequence: TGTGCCAGCAGTTTTTTGGGACAGGGAAATTCACCCCTCCACTTT. Its protein product is CASSFLGQGNSPLHF.

This rearrangement joins TRBV11-2 to TRBJ2-1; D may correspond to TRBD1 or TRBD2 (5 bases each). Germline lookup yields CDR1 SGHAT and CDR2 FQNNGV. The CDR3 covers 13 residues. Trimming shortened V by 3 bases and J by 11 bases, and 14 bases separated the two germline ends. The CDR3 here is CASSLEPGRKQFF. CDR3 bases: TGTGCCAGCAGCTTGGAGCCGGGGCGGAAGCAGTTCTTC.

This clonotype was detected ten times or more. This chain connects TRBV20-1 to TRBJ2-4, with TRBD1 as a possible D gene (6 bases). CDR3 size: 17 residues. Germline V CDR1 and CDR2: DFQATT, SNEGSKA (reference sequence). The V end lost 2 bases, the J end lost 2 bases, and 19 bases lay between the germline ends. CDR3 nucleotides: TGCAGTGCTAGAAAACAGGGTGTACGGTTAACCAAAAACATTCAGTACTTC. Translating it yields CSARKQGVRLTKNIQYF.